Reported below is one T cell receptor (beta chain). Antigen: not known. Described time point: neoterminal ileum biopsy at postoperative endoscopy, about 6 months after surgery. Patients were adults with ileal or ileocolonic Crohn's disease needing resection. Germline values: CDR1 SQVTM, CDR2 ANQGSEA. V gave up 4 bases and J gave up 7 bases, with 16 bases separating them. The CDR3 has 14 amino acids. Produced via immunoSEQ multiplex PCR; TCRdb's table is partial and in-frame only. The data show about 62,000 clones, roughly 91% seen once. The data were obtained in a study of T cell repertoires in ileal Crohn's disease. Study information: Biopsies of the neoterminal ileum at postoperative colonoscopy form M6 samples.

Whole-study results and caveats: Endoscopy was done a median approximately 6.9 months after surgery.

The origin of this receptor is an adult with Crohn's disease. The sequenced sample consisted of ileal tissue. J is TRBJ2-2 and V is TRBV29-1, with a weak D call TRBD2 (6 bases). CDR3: CSVGFAGLVGELFF. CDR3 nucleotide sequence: TGCAGCGTTGGTTTTGCGGGGTTGGTCGGGGAGCTGTTTTTT.